The T cell receptor (beta chain) described here comes from a study of human T cells and chemical hapten exposure. Study context: Sensitization applied 2% DPC to around 2 cm by around 2 cm of upper inner arm skin. The study patch tested 0.01% DPC on the upper back and read results at 6 days.

What the library attached to individual cDNA molecules were unique molecular identifiers. TCRdb passed the RACE reads through MiXCR, listing each CDR3 protein once. The sample lists a few hundred thousand distinct CDR3 sequences; about 6% were seen once. Germline V gene data show CDR1 as SGHVS and CDR2 as FNYEAQ. V dropped 5 bases and J dropped 4 bases, with 11 bases sitting between them. This CDR3 contains 13 residues. Time point denoted: patch test 2, 6 weeks after DPC sensitization. Treatment denoted: therapeutic diphenylcyclopropenone sensitization with weekly scalp DPC. The table lists this clonotype with many counts.

The receptor's source is a young woman with alopecia areata. Some clones in this sample may be carry-over from other donors' samples. V gene TRBV7-6 combines with J gene TRBJ1-1, with a possible D match to TRBD1 (5 bases). The input for sequencing was whole blood, taken in connection with sensitization to the hapten diphenylcyclopropenone (DPC). The CDR3 spells CASSPSRATEAFF. DNA of the CDR3: TGTGCCAGCAGCCCCTCCAGGGCCACTGAAGCTTTCTTT. Together with reference TRBV7-6 and TRBJ1-1, the CDR3 gives the full variable domain: GAGVSQSPRYKVTKRGQDVALRCDPISGHVSLYWYRQALGQGPEFLTYFNYEAQQDKSGLPNDRFSAERPEGSISTLTIQRTEQRDSAMYRCASSPSRATEAFFGQGTRLTVV.